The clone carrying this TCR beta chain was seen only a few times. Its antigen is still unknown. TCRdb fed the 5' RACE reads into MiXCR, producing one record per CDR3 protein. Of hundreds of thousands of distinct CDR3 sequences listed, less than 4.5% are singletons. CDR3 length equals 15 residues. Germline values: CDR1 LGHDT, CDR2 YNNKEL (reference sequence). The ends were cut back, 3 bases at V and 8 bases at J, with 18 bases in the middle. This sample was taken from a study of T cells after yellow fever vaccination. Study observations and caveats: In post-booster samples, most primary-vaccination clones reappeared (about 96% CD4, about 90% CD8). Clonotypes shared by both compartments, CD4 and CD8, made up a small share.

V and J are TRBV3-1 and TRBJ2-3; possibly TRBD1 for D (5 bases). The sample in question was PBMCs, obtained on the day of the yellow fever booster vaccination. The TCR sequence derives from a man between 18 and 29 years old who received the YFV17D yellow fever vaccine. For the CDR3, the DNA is TGTGCCAGCAGCCAGGGCCCCCAAGGGGCTGGTACGCAGTATTTT. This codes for CASSQGPQGAGTQYF.